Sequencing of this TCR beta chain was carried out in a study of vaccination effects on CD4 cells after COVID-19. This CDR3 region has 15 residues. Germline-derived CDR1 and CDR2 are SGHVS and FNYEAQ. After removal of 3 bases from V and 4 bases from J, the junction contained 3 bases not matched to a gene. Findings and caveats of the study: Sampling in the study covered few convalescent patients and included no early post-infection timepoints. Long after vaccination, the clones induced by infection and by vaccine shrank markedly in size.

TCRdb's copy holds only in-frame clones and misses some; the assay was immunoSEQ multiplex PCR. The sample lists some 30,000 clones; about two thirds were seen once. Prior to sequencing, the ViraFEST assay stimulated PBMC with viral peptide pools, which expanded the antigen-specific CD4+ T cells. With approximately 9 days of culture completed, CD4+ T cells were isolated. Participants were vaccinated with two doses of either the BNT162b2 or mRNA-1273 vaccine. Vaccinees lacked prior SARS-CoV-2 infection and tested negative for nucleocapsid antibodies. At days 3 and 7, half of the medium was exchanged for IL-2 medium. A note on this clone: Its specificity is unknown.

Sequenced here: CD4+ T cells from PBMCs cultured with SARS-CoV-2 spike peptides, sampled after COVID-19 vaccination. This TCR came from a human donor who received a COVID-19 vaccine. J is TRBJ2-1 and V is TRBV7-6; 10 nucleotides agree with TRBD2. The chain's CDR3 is CASSLLAGAYNEQFF. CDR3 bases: TGTGCCAGCAGCTTGCTAGCGGGAGCGTACAATGAGCAGTTCTTC.